Below, 31 T cell receptor beta chains from the same sample are listed, as sequenced in a study of OX40 agonist ivuxolimab in advanced cancers. Profiled with immunoSEQ multiplex PCR; TCRdb holds only in-frame clones, not every one. The repertoire includes 20,000 to 25,000 clones, 84% of them detected once, and over 30% sits in the top ten. This specimen was CD4+ or CD8+ T cells sorted from blood, taken in a trial of the OX40 agonist ivuxolimab. The receptors were gathered from an adult with an advanced solid tumor such as melanoma, head and neck, liver or kidney cancer.

This CDR3 is CASSWEILGGGSPLHF. The CDR3 DNA reads TGTGCCAGCAGCTGGGAGATTTTAGGGGGGGGTTCACCCCTCCACTTT. The chain has TRBV7-8 and TRBJ1-6; TRBD1 might be the D (6 bases). The CDR3 spans 16 residues. V was trimmed by 4 bases and J by 9 bases, leaving 19 bases between them. CDR1 is SGHVS, CDR2 FQNEAQ, per germline.

This sequence joins TRBV6-1 and TRBJ2-2, with 10 bases aligning to TRBD1. There are 14 residues in the CDR3. V trimming: 7 bases; J trimming: 5 bases; junction bases outside the gene matches: 4. CDR1 is MNHNS, CDR2 SASEGT, per germline. DNA for the CDR3: TGTGCCAGCACAAGGGACAGGGGTACCGGGGAGCTGTTTTTT. The encoded protein is CASTRDRGTGELFF.

This clone was picked up one time. This sequence joins TRBV15 and TRBJ2-1; maybe TRBD1 (6 bases). The germline V and J ends were trimmed by 4 bases and 2 bases, with 12 bases remaining between them. The CDR3 has 15 amino acids. CDR1 and CDR2 from the germline V gene are LNHNV and YYDKDF (reference sequence). The CDR3 loop reads CATSTRTDPYNEQFF. The DNA of the CDR3 is TGTGCCACCAGCACCCGGACAGATCCCTACAATGAGCAGTTCTTC.

The J gene is TRBJ2-1, the V gene TRBV19; 13 bases are shared with TRBD2. V lost 4 bases to trimming and J lost 7 bases; unmatched junction nucleotides: 4. Germline CDR1 LNHDA, CDR2 SQIVND (reference sequence). The CDR3 runs to 15 residues. The CDR3 protein is CASSTGTSGMNEQFF. CDR3 DNA sequence: TGTGCCAGTAGTACCGGGACTAGCGGGATGAATGAGCAGTTCTTC.

The rearrangement joins TRBV28 to TRBJ2-1, with 7 bases lining up with TRBD2. There are 16 residues in the CDR3. Trimming took 5 bases from V and 4 from J; bases not matched to a gene: 11. Germline values: CDR1 MDHEN, CDR2 SYDVKM. This CDR3 reads CASSPTRGGEYNEQFF. For the CDR3, the DNA is TGTGCCAGCAGTCCAACTAGGGGAGGGGAATACAATGAGCAGTTCTTC.

This clone was recorded only once. This chain joins TRBV6-1 and TRBJ2-5; D is undetermined. The J call may be mistaken, given a closer DNA end match to TRBJ2-7. The CDR3 covers 14 residues. Germline CDR1 and CDR2: MNHNS and SASEGT. This chain's CDR3 is CASSEVAGYYEQYF. CDR3 DNA: TGTGCCAGCAGTGAAGTAGCAGGATACTACGAGCAGTACTTC.

V usage is TRBV2 and J usage is TRBJ1-5, with D uncertain. V was cut by 4 bases and J by 0 bases, with 1 base left in between. Germline loops: CDR1 SNHLY, CDR2 FYNNEI. This CDR3 has 12 residues. The DNA of the CDR3 is TGTGCCAGCAGTGTTAGCAATCAGCCCCAGCATTTT. Its protein product is CASSVSNQPQHF.

The V gene is TRBV7-9, the J gene TRBJ2-1; D gene unclear. Germline lookup yields CDR1 SEHNR and CDR2 FQNEAQ (reference sequence). CDR3 size: 15 residues. V was cut by 5 bases and J by 0 bases, with 11 bases left in between. The CDR3 DNA reads as TGTGCCAGCAGCCCCGGACGGAGCTCCTACAATGAGCAGTTCTTC. It encodes CASSPGRSSYNEQFF.

This clone was recorded only once. This chain uses TRBV27 with TRBJ2-3; D is undetermined. CDR3 size: 14 residues. Trimming removed 6 bases at V and 1 base at J, with 11 bases between. CDR1 is MNHEY and CDR2 is SMNVEV in the germline V gene (reference sequence). CDR3 nucleotides: TGTGCCAGCAGAGGGCTACTCCGCACAGATACGCAGTATTTT. Its translation is CASRGLLRTDTQYF.

The chain couples TRBV6-1 to TRBJ1-4; 7 nucleotides agree with TRBD1. Germline V gives CDR1 MNHNS, CDR2 SASEGT. This CDR3 has 17 residues. Unmatched junction bases numbered 6, after V lost 0 bases and J lost 2 bases. CDR3: CASSEAGQGVTNEKLFF. CDR3 DNA sequence: TGTGCCAGCAGTGAAGCTGGGCAGGGGGTCACTAATGAAAAACTGTTTTTT.

This clone rates as medium-sized (0.01 to 0.1%). The rearrangement joins TRBV11-3 to TRBJ2-3; D tentatively reads TRBD1 or TRBD2 (5 bases each). The length of the CDR3 is 15 residues. V was trimmed by 6 bases and J by 1 base, leaving 14 bases between them. Germline V gene sequence: CDR1 SGHNT, CDR2 YENEEA. The CDR3, as DNA: TGTGCCAGCAGTCCAGACAGCGGAGGCACAGATACGCAGTATTTT. Translated: CASSPDSGGTDTQYF.

Of note for this clone: Other DNA variants within this sample encode the same CDR3. V is TRBV5-1 and J is TRBJ2-7, with no clear D. The CDR3 is 14 residues long. V was shortened by 0 bases and J by 4 bases, with 11 bases between the two germline ends. The germline gives CDR1 SGHRS, CDR2 YFSETQ. DNA for the CDR3: TGCGCCAGCAGCTTGGTGGTACAGCCATACGAGCAGTACTTC. Translating gives CASSLVVQPYEQYF.

This CDR3 is CASSVSTDYGYTF. The DNA of the CDR3 is TGTGCCAGCAGCGTTTCTACAGACTATGGCTACACCTTC. This chain uses TRBV9 with TRBJ1-2; D is unclear. The CDR3 has 13 amino acids. Trimming left V 2 bases short and J 3 bases short, with 8 bases between. The germline V gene encodes CDR1 SGDLS and CDR2 YYNGEE. Full variable domain (outside the CDR3, taken from reference TRBV9 and TRBJ1-2): DSGVTQTPKHLITATGQRVTLRCSPRSGDLSVYWYQQSLDQGLQFLIQYYNGEERAKGNILERFSAQQFPDLHSELNLSSLELGDSALYFCASSVSTDYGYTFGSGTRLTVV.

The chain links TRBV11-2 to TRBJ2-7; no firm D call. The germline V gene encodes CDR1 SGHAT and CDR2 FQNNGV. Trimming cost V 5 bases and J 3 bases, with 5 bases left between them. CDR3 length equals 11 residues. The CDR3 bases are TGTGCCAGCAGCCTACACTACGAGCAGTACTTC. This gives the protein CASSLHYEQYF.

V gene TRBV11-2 combines with J gene TRBJ1-4; D unclear. CDR3 length: 15 amino acids. CDR1 and CDR2 (germline): SGHAT, FQNNGV. Trimming stripped 1 base from V and 4 bases from J, with 10 bases between. The CDR3 loop is CASSLVMADNEKLFF. The CDR3 DNA follows: TGTGCCAGCAGCTTAGTCATGGCGGATAATGAAAAACTGTTTTTT.

The V and J genes are TRBV13 and TRBJ1-1; D is ambiguous. V was trimmed by 4 bases and J by 1 base, leaving 10 bases between them. CDR3 length: 14 residues. CDR1 and CDR2 (germline): PRHDT, FYEKMQ (reference sequence). CDR3 DNA sequence: TGTGCCAGCAGCTCTTCCAGGCGGAACACTGAAGCTTTCTTT. Residues: CASSSSRRNTEAFF.

The chain couples TRBV10-3 to TRBJ1-2; tentative D call: TRBD1 (5 bases). The length of the CDR3 is 15 residues. Germline CDR1 and CDR2: ENHRY and SYGVKD. V was cut by 2 bases and J by 1 base, with 11 bases left in between. The CDR3 protein is CAISEEGTVNYGYTF. The CDR3 DNA sequence: TGTGCCATCAGTGAGGAGGGGACGGTTAACTATGGCTACACCTTC.

This chain uses TRBV6-5 with TRBJ1-5; D perhaps matches TRBD1 (6 bases). The CDR3 is 15 residues long. Germline lookup yields CDR1 MNHEY and CDR2 SVGAGI. The V end lost 6 bases, the J end lost 0 bases, and 12 bases lay between the germline ends. As DNA, the CDR3 is TGTGCCAGCAGCTTCGGACAGCCTAGCAATCAGCCCCAGCATTTT. This encodes CASSFGQPSNQPQHF.

The V call is TRBV7-2, the J call TRBJ2-2, with 8 bases aligning to TRBD1. CDR1 is SGHTA and CDR2 is FQGNSA in the germline V gene. Trimming removed 8 bases from V and 4 bases from J; junction bases left unmatched: 3. The CDR3 loop spans 13 amino acids. CDR3 residues: CASRQGSTGELFF. The CDR3 DNA is TGTGCCAGCCGACAGGGGTCCACCGGGGAGCTGTTTTTT.

The chain links TRBV6-5 to TRBJ1-1; D unclear. Looked up from germline, CDR1 is MNHEY and CDR2 is SVGAGI. The ends were cut back, 0 bases at V and 0 bases at J, with 5 bases in the middle. This CDR3 is built from 14 residues. For the CDR3, the DNA is TGTGCCAGCAGTTACTCGCGGGTGAACACTGAAGCTTTCTTT. Residues: CASSYSRVNTEAFF.

This clone has just a few counts. This chain connects TRBV6-5 to TRBJ1-2; the match to TRBD1 covers 7 bases. Germline assignment: CDR1 MNHEY and CDR2 SVGAGI. After removal of 5 bases from V and 4 bases from J, the junction contained 4 bases not matched to a gene. This CDR3 spans 13 amino acids. CDR3 bases: TGTGCCAGCAGTCCGGGACAGATCTATGGCTACACCTTC. This translates into CASSPGQIYGYTF.

The V call is TRBV7-3, the J call TRBJ2-5, with a tentative D call TRBD1 (6 bases). Germline lookup yields CDR1 SGHTA and CDR2 FQGTGA. The V end lost 0 bases, the J end lost 1 base, and 12 bases lay between the germline ends. The CDR3 has 16 residues. DNA of the CDR3: TGTGCCAGCAGCTTAACCCCGACAGGAACCCAAGAGACCCAGTACTTC. Translation gives CASSLTPTGTQETQYF.

The genes are TRBV6-1 and TRBJ2-3; D is unclear. The CDR3 has 13 amino acids. Trimming pared 11 bases from V and 5 bases from J, leaving 17 bases between. CDR1 is MNHNS, CDR2 SASEGT, per germline. The DNA of the CDR3 is TGTGCCGTCGACTCCTTGGCCAAAGATACGCAGTATTTT. It yields the protein CAVDSLAKDTQYF.

CDR3 sequence: CASTLEGQGLGGYTF. The CDR3, as DNA: TGTGCCAGCACCCTAGAGGGACAGGGATTGGGTGGCTACACCTTC. The chain joins TRBV6-1 to TRBJ1-2; 9 bases agree with TRBD1. Germline values: CDR1 MNHNS, CDR2 SASEGT. The CDR3 is 15 residues long. The V segment lost 7 bases and the J segment 7 bases; nucleotides outside the gene matches: 13.

This clone was detected only a few times. The chain links TRBV9 to TRBJ2-7, with unresolved D. Between the trimmed V and J ends, which lost 4 bases and 3 bases, there was a span of 8 bases. The germline V gene has CDR1 SGDLS and CDR2 YYNGEE. CDR3 length: 12 amino acids. The CDR3, as DNA: TGTGCCAGCAGCCCTACGGGCTACGAGCAGTACTTC. Translating gives CASSPTGYEQYF.

The rearrangement joins TRBV6-1 to TRBJ2-7; a possible D gene is TRBD1 (5 bases). There are 14 residues in the CDR3. Trimming stripped 7 bases from V and 0 bases from J, with 13 bases between. Germline loops: CDR1 MNHNS, CDR2 SASEGT. As DNA, the CDR3 is TGTGCCAGCACCCGACTGGGGCCCTCCTACGAGCAGTACTTC. It yields the protein CASTRLGPSYEQYF.

The CDR3 is CASSYRDTLAGSPLHF. The DNA of the CDR3 is TGTGCCAGCAGCTATAGGGACACCCTGGCGGGTTCACCCCTCCACTTT. The chain joins TRBV9 to TRBJ1-6; possibly TRBD1 for D (6 bases). V gave up 4 bases and J gave up 9 bases, with 20 bases separating them. The CDR3 extends over 16 amino acids. Germline lookup yields CDR1 SGDLS and CDR2 YYNGEE.

The V call is TRBV11-1, the J call TRBJ2-7, with D perhaps being TRBD1 or TRBD2 (5 bases each). This CDR3 has 13 residues. Per germline, CDR1 SGHAT and CDR2 FQDESV (reference sequence). V gave up 1 base and J gave up 3 bases, with 7 bases separating them. In DNA form, the CDR3 reads TGTGCCAGCAGCTTAGGGGACGGCTACGAGCAGTACTTC. Its translation is CASSLGDGYEQYF.

The rearrangement joins TRBV11-2 to TRBJ2-5, with D hard to call. This CDR3 has 14 residues. Germline CDR1 and CDR2: SGHAT and FQNNGV. Trimming shortened V by 6 bases and J by 5 bases, and 16 bases separated the two germline ends. The CDR3 sequence: CASRLTGPLETQYF. The CDR3 DNA reads TGTGCCAGCAGGTTAACCGGGCCCTTGGAGACCCAGTACTTC.

The chain recombines TRBV7-3 with TRBJ1-5; no reliable D call. CDR3 length equals 14 residues. The V and J ends lost 4 bases and 7 bases respectively, with 14 bases between them. CDR1 is SGHTA and CDR2 is FQGTGA in the germline V gene. CDR3 sequence (DNA): TGTGCCAGCAGCTCCGGCCAACCTGGGCAGCCCCAGCATTTT. Translating gives CASSSGQPGQPQHF.

This chain links TRBV28 with TRBJ1-1; no definite D call. The CDR3 spans 13 residues. The ends were cut back, 3 bases at V and 3 bases at J, with 8 bases in the middle. Germline V lookup: CDR1 MDHEN, CDR2 SYDVKM. This CDR3 is CASSFEGYTEAFF. In DNA form, the CDR3 reads TGTGCCAGCAGTTTCGAGGGCTACACTGAAGCTTTCTTT.